This T cell receptor beta chain was recorded in a study of graft-versus-host responses after intestinal transplantation. Turning to the study itself: As for transplant type, recipients had multivisceral, liver-intestinal, or isolated intestinal grafts. The recipients all started with anti-thymocyte globulin induction and then took tacrolimus and steroids for 3 to 4 years.

Produced via immunoSEQ multiplex PCR; TCRdb's table is partial and in-frame only. The sample consists of fewer than 50,000 clones, more than 85% of them appearing once. Details on this clone: Its antigen is as yet unknown.

V lost 5 bases and J lost 1; bases outside the gene matches: 5. Per the germline V gene, CDR1 is SEHNR and CDR2 is FQNEAQ (reference sequence). The CDR3 runs 15 residues. Points from the study as a whole: In recipient marrow, GvH clones were found, and some appeared first in ileum or blood.

V usage is TRBV7-9 and J usage is TRBJ1-1; 9 nucleotides align to TRBD1. The source was PBMCs, collected 524 days after transplant. The source is a human patient who received an intestinal transplant, so some T cells may come from the graft donor. The CDR3: CASSLRTGANTEAFF. In DNA form, the CDR3 reads TGTGCCAGCAGCCTCAGGACAGGGGCGAACACTGAAGCTTTCTTT.